The clone carrying this T cell receptor (beta chain) was detected a few times. Its target is not known. One end of the junction varies from germline; a read error may be responsible. The sample is drawn from a study of CD8+CD57+ T cells in acquired aplastic anemia. On the study more broadly: Sorted CD4+ and CD8+ cells yielded roughly 3.5 ug of DNA on average.

Germline V gene data show CDR1 as SSHAT and CDR2 as FNYEAQ (reference sequence). The CDR3 loop spans 14 amino acids. Overall study findings and caveats: Levels of CD8+ Simpson's diversity were not significantly distinct in patients versus controls.

The template used for profiling TCR beta VDJ and CDR3 was genomic DNA. From the reads, TCRdb called clonotypes with MiXCR, one entry per CDR3 protein. The table includes more than 250,000 distinct CDR3 sequences, around 60% detected once. This TCR derives from a human donor with severe aplastic anemia or a healthy control (not recorded which). The source material was sorted CD4+, CD8+, or CD8+CD57+ T cells (not recorded which) from PBMCs. V gene TRBV7-7 combines with J gene TRBJ2-1, with 9 bases identical to TRBD2. The CDR3 loop reads CASSLGTSSNEQFF. The CDR3 DNA follows: TGTGCTAGCAGCTTAGGGACTAGCAGCAATGAGCAGTTCTTC.